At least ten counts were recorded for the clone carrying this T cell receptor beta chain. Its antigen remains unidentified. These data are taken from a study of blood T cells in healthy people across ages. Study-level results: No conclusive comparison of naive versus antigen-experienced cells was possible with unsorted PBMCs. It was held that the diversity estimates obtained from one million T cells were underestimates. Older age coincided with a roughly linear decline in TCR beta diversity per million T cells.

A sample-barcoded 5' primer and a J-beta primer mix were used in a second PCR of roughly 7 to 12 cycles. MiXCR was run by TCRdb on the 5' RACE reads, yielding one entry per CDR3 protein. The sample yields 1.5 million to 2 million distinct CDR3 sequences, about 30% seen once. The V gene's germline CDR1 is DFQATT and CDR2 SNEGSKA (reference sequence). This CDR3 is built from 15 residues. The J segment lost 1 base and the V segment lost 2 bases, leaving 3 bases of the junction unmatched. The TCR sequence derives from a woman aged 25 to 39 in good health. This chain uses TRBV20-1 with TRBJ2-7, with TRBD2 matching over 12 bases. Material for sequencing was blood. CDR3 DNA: TGCAGTGCTAGATCCGGGACTAGCGGGTCCTACGAGCAGTACTTC. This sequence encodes CSARSGTSGSYEQYF.